Listed below are T cell receptor beta chains from one sample, sequenced in a study of T cell responses to AZD1222 COVID-19 vaccine. TCRdb's copy holds only in-frame clones and misses some; the assay was immunoSEQ multiplex PCR. The sample has 95,000 to 110,000 clones, approximately 89% seen once. The sample was peripheral blood, taken on day 0 of AZD1222 vaccination. The receptors stem from an adult in good health. The CDR3 runs from the conserved cysteine through the conserved F or W. A D gene is named only where the DNA matches it firmly. Only some rows state a clone size, as once, few, many or a class for expanded clones.

D: -; J: TRBJ1-2; V: TRBV20-1; size: -; CDR3: CSASGGGGTYGYTF; DNA: TGCAGTGCTAGTGGTGGCGGGGGCACCTATGGCTACACCTTC
D: -; J: TRBJ2-7; V: TRBV7-2; size: -; CDR3: CASKKGPYEQYF; DNA: TGTGCCAGCAAGAAGGGACCCTACGAGCAGTACTTC
D: -; J: TRBJ2-7; V: TRBV30; size: -; CDR3: CAWRQASSYEQYF; DNA: TGTGCCTGGCGTCAGGCGAGCTCCTACGAGCAGTACTTC
D: TRBD2; J: TRBJ2-1; V: TRBV27; size: -; CDR3: CASSLEAAGGLSEQFF; DNA: TGTGCCAGCAGTTTAGAGGCGGCGGGAGGCTTGAGTGAGCAGTTCTTC
D: TRBD2; J: TRBJ2-3; V: TRBV7-9; size: -; CDR3: CASSLGGGTTDTQYF; DNA: TGTGCCAGCAGCTTGGGCGGGGGGACCACAGATACGCAGTATTTT
D: -; J: TRBJ1-1; V: TRBV7-9; size: once; CDR3: CASSLAENTEAFF; DNA: TGTGCCAGCAGCTTGGCAGAGAACACTGAAGCTTTCTTT
D: -; J: TRBJ1-1; V: TRBV9; size: -; CDR3: CASSGGDKNTEAFF; DNA: TGTGCCAGCAGCGGAGGGGACAAGAACACTGAAGCTTTCTTT
D: -; J: TRBJ1-1; V: TRBV19; size: -; CDR3: CASTPGQGRGNTEAFF; DNA: TGTGCCAGTACCCCGGGGCAGGGAAGGGGAAACACTGAAGCTTTCTTT
D: TRBD1; J: TRBJ2-1; V: TRBV7-2; size: -; CDR3: CASSPVEGTGYNNEQFF; DNA: TGTGCCAGCAGCCCGGTGGAGGGGACAGGGTACAACAATGAGCAGTTCTTC
D: -; J: TRBJ1-5; V: TRBV9; size: -; CDR3: CASSTGNNQPQHF; DNA: TGTGCCAGCAGCACGGGAAACAATCAGCCCCAGCATTTT
D: TRBD1; J: TRBJ1-6; V: TRBV5-1; size: -; CDR3: CASSLTGEGSPLHF; DNA: TGCGCCAGCAGCTTGACAGGGGAGGGATCACCCCTCCACTTT